Described below is a single T cell receptor beta chain sequence and its context. The target antigen is unknown. The data originate from a study of chemoradiotherapy in HPV16-positive cancers. Study-wide points: The functional HPV-specific definition rests on just two HPV16-positive patients.

V lost 4 bases, J lost 0 bases, and 13 bases lay in between. The CDR3 is 16 amino acids. Germline CDR1 is SGDLS and CDR2 is YYNGEE. The data were produced by immunoSEQ multiplex PCR, yet TCRdb's version contains in-frame clones alone and is incomplete. The sample consists of about 17,000 clones, more than 90% of them appearing once. The source was blood, collected from a patient who underwent chemoradiotherapy. The origin of this receptor is a human donor with HPV-associated anogenital cancer. This chain links TRBV9 with TRBJ2-2; D is ambiguous. CDR3 residues: CASSTNPFANTGELFF. CDR3 coding DNA: TGTGCCAGCAGCACGAATCCGTTCGCGAACACCGGGGAGCTGTTTTTT.